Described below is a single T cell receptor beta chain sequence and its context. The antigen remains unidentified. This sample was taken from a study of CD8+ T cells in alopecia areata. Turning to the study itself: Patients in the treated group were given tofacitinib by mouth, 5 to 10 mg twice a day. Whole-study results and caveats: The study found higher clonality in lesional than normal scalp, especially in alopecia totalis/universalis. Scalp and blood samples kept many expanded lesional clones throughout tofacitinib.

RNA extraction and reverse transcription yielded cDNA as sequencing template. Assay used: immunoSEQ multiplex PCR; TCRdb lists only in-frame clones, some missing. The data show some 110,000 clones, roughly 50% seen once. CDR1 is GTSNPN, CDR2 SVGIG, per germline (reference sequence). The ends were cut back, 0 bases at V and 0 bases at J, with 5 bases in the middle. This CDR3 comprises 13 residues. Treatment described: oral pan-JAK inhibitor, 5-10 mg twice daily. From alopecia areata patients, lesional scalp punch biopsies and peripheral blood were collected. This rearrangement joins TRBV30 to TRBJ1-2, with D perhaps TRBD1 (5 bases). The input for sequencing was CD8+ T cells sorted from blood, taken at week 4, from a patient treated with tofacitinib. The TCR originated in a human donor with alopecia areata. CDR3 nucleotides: TGTGCCTGGAGTGTAGGGGCTAACTATGGCTACACCTTC. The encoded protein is CAWSVGANYGYTF.